Listed below are T cell receptor beta chains from one sample, sequenced in a study of T cells in Graves' hyperthyroidism and ophthalmopathy. TCRdb processed the multiplex PCR reads anew with MiXCR; each CDR3 protein has one entry. The sample has around 530,000 distinct CDR3 sequences; about 15% are singletons. Sample: blood. The receptors were sampled from a woman between 18 and 29 years old with Graves' ophthalmopathy. Both conserved end residues are trimmed from each CDR3.

V | CDR3
TRBV12-3/TRBV12-4 | ASSRGQGHEQF
TRBV20-1 | SASPRTDTQY
TRBV5-1 | ASHSGQGSSETQY
TRBV20-1 | SASTATGGSQPQH
TRBV5-1 | ASSLRNYSEQF
TRBV28 | ASSPRGAGGRETQY
TRBV4-1 | ASSQGGTSYGQY
TRBV11-2 | ASSLDRQTQY
TRBV20-1 | SAGPGTGGREQY
TRBV10-2 | ASSQVADEQY
TRBV6-2/TRBV6-3 | ASNPFRGRVYNEQF
TRBV5-6 | ASSFRGGQNTEAF
TRBV19 | ASSPSDRKDYT
TRBV6-1 | ASSARNTGELF
TRBV6-1 | ASSRQGERYT
TRBV2 | ASRVTGGNTGELF
TRBV7-2 | ASSLGFYNTEAF
TRBV7-8 | ASSSLTSGMGTDTQY
TRBV3-1 | ASSQDLRNEQF
TRBV29-1 | SVESLIGDGIQETQY
TRBV7-9 | ASSLQDLNYGYT
TRBV11-3 | ASSLGGAWDEQF
TRBV9 | ASSATPGLVLTDTQY
TRBV19 | ASRTSGTPKGWEDTQY
TRBV11-2 | ASSDPRAVGGGYT
TRBV6-1 | ASSPGRGEAF
TRBV28 | ASSPGLAGGRDIQY
TRBV20-1 | SAGESEFYEQY
TRBV7-2 | ASSLRPGQGTYGYT
TRBV27 | ASRKQEGLNEQF
TRBV3-2 | ASSQDVGRHEQF
TRBV6-2/TRBV6-3 | ASSYRGTYQETQY
TRBV18 | ASSRAGGTADTQY
TRBV27 | ASSSTRVNYGYT
TRBV4-3 | ASSQARGEQYEQY